A single T cell receptor beta chain is shown here with its context. The antigen remains unidentified. The PCR contained 60 Vbeta and 13 Jbeta primers. Measured with immunoSEQ multiplex PCR; TCRdb has only the in-frame clones, and not every one. The sample holds 150,000 to 200,000 clones, roughly 80% seen once. This CDR3 region has 15 residues. With 5 bases clipped from V and 5 bases from J, the junction kept 8 bases outside the gene matches. Germline loops: CDR1 MNHEY, CDR2 SMNVEV (reference sequence). The sample originates from a study of cytomegalovirus exposure and HLA in healthy donors. Study findings and constraints: Later work associated roughly 17,000 TCR beta sequences with HLA alleles at 0.05 false discovery rate. The productive fraction for most TCR beta V segments was about 90% or about 30% in an earlier analysis. Within a later analysis, the majority of CMV-associated TCR beta chains appeared HLA-restricted.

The sequence was collected from a woman aged 45-65 years in good health and CMV-seronegative. The chain is built from TRBV27 and TRBJ1-1; 10 bases are shared with TRBD1. What was sequenced was PBMCs. As DNA, the CDR3 is TGTGCCAGCAGTCCAAGACAGGGGGCGCGGACTGAAGCTTTCTTT. Its translation: CASSPRQGARTEAFF.